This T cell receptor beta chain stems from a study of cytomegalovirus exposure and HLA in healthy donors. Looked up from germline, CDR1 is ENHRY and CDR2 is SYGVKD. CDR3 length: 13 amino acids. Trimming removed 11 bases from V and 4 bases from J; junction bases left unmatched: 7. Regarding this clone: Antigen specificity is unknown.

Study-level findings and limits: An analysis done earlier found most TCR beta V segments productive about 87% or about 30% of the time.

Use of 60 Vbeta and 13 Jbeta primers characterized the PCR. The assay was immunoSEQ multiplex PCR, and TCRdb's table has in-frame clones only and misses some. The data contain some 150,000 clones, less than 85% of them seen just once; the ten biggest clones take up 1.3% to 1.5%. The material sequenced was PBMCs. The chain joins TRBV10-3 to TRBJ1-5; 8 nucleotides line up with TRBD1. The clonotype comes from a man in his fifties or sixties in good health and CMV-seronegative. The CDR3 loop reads CAAQGGPNQPQHF. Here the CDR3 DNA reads TGTGCCGCACAGGGGGGGCCTAATCAGCCCCAGCATTTT.